The 28 T cell receptor delta chains below come from one sample, sequenced in a study of gammadelta T cells in human blood. TCRdb processed the RT-PCR reads again with the CATT caller. The sample has 750 to 850 delta-chain clones, about 32% seen once. The specimen was Vgamma9Vdelta2 gamma-delta T cells from infant blood. The source of these receptors is a human donor.

Notes on this clone: It differs at one base from a far larger clone, so likely a read error. This sequence joins TRDV1 and TRDJ3, with 9 bases that match TRDD3. TCRdb is silent on the J gene; assignment here came from matching the DNA to germline. Unmatched junction bases numbered 6, after V lost 6 bases and J lost 0 bases. The germline V gene has CDR1 TSWWSYY and CDR2 QGS. CDR3 size: 18 residues. The CDR3 loop reads CALGEYWGSSWDTRQMFF. The DNA for the CDR3 is TGTGCTCTTGGAGAATACTGGGGGAGCTCCTGGGACACCCGACAGATGTTTTTC.

The chain has TRDV2 and TRDJ2; 8 bases match TRDD3. As TCRdb names no J gene, one was assigned here on the basis of a DNA match to germline. Germline assignment: CDR1 GEAIGNYY and CDR2 EKD. J was trimmed by 5 bases and V by 3 bases; bases with no gene match: 7. The CDR3 runs 15 residues. The CDR3 DNA is TGTGCCTGTGACGCCCTGGTGGGGGATACAGCACAACTCTTCTTT. Protein product: CACDALVGDTAQLFF.

As to this clone: A far larger clone lies a single base away; this is likely a read error. The V call is TRDV2, the J call TRDJ3, with 11 positions matching TRDD3. The J gene, absent from TCRdb, was called here by matching the DNA to germline. CDR1 and CDR2 (germline): GEAIGNYY, EKD. The CDR3 sequence is 21 residues long. V lost 3 bases to trimming and J lost 0 bases; unmatched junction nucleotides: 12. CDR3 sequence reads: CACDPVLGDMLNSWDTRQMFF. In nucleotides, the CDR3 is TGTGCCTGTGACCCCGTACTGGGGGATATGCTAAACTCCTGGGACACCCGACAGATGTTTTTC.

By proportion, this clone is medium-sized (0.01 to 0.1%). This chain links TRDV2 with TRDJ3; possibly TRDD2 for D (6 bases). In germline, CDR1 is GEAIGNYY, CDR2 EKD. Trimming cost V 3 bases and J 0 bases, with 23 bases left between them. The CDR3 has 21 residues. CDR3 protein: CACDALLPAGQSSWDTRQMFF. CDR3 nucleotide sequence: TGTGCCTGTGACGCCCTACTTCCTGCGGGTCAGAGCTCCTGGGACACCCGACAGATGTTTTTC.

Points on this clone: Only one base separates this from a far larger clonotype, so it likely reflects a read error. This chain links TRDV2 with TRDJ2; no definite D call. No J segment appears in TCRdb, so it was assigned here by matching the sequence to germline. With 0 bases removed from V and 7 bases from J, the gap between germline ends came to 8 bases. The germline V gene encodes CDR1 GEAIGNYY and CDR2 EKD. The CDR3 runs to 13 residues. CDR3 coding DNA: TGTGCCTGTGACACCTGGTGGATAGCACAACTCTTCTTT. Translation gives CACDTWWIAQLFF.

In the case of this clone: A far larger clone is a single base away, which makes a read error likely. V and J are TRDV2 and TRDJ2; 9 bases agree with TRDD3. Because TCRdb records no J gene, it was assigned here through a match of the DNA to germline. The CDR3 has 16 amino acids. CDR1 is GEAIGNYY and CDR2 is EKD in the germline V gene. J was trimmed by 4 bases and V by 3 bases; bases with no gene match: 8. CDR3 amino acids: CACDPLGDKETAQLFF. In nucleotides, the CDR3 is TGTGCCTGTGACCCACTGGGGGACAAGGAGACAGCACAACTCTTCTTT.

Of note for this clone: The protein given by TCRdb reflects a much larger clone and differs at residue 3 from this DNA's translation, likely from a read error; the protein shown is the DNA's translation. V usage is TRDV2 and J usage is TRDJ3, with 11 bases lining up with TRDD3. Here the J gene came from matching the DNA to germline, since TCRdb omits it. CDR3 length: 19 residues. In germline, CDR1 is GEAIGNYY, CDR2 EKD. CDR3 bases: TGTGCCCGTGACAAAGTACTGGGGGATAGCTCCTGGGACACCCGACAGATGTTTTTC. This translates into CARDKVLGDSSWDTRQMFF.

A word on this clone: A far larger clone lies a single base away; this is likely a read error. V usage is TRDV2 and J usage is TRDJ2, with 8 bases lining up with TRDD3. The J gene is absent in TCRdb and was assigned here via DNA matching to germline. The germline V gene has CDR1 GEAIGNYY and CDR2 EKD. The trim removed 3 bases at V and 4 bases at J, leaving 6 bases unmatched. The CDR3 runs to 15 residues. The CDR3 DNA reads as TGTGCCTGTGACGTACTGGGGGGTACGACAGCACAACTCTTCTTT. Protein product: CACDVLGGTTAQLFF.

As for this clone: A single base is all that separates this from a far larger clone, so a read error is likely. This same CDR3 is encoded by further DNA sequences in the sample. The V gene is TRDV2, the J gene TRDJ2, with 12 bases identical to TRDD3. The CDR3 is 14 amino acids. CDR1 is GEAIGNYY, CDR2 EKD, per germline. Written as DNA, the CDR3 is TGTGCCTGTGACATACTGGGGGATACAGCACAACTCTTTTTT. Amino acids: CACDILGDTAQLFF.

This clone showed up just once. This chain uses TRDV2 with TRDJ2, with TRDD3 matching over 8 bases. The J gene comes from matching the DNA to germline here; TCRdb lacks it. Germline V gene data show CDR1 as GEAIGNYY and CDR2 as EKD. V trimming: 4 bases; J trimming: 0 bases; junction bases outside the gene matches: 9. The CDR3 totals 17 residues. The DNA for the CDR3 is TGTGCCTGTGATCACTGGGGGCCTTCTTCTTTGACAGCACAACTCTTCTTT. Protein: CACDHWGPSSLTAQLFF.

By sample fraction, this clone is large (0.1 to 1%). The chain employs TRDV2 and TRDJ3; 9 nucleotides agree with TRDD3. Germline CDR1 GEAIGNYY, CDR2 EKD. V gave up 3 bases and J gave up 0 bases; unmatched junction bases: 8. This CDR3 region has 19 residues. In DNA, the CDR3 is TGTGCCTGTGACGCCCTGGTGGGGGATATCTCCTGGGACACCCGACAGATGTTTTTC. Its protein is CACDALVGDISWDTRQMFF.

This clone was seen only once. TCRdb pairs this DNA with a much larger clone's protein that differs at residue 14, likely a read error; the protein shown was translated from the DNA. The chain combines TRDV2 with TRDJ3; the D gene is possibly TRDD3 (6 bases). Here the J gene was assigned by germline matching of the DNA, as TCRdb has none. The CDR3 is 19 amino acids. Germline-derived CDR1 and CDR2 are GEAIGNYY and EKD. The CDR3 loop reads CACDTGWGDVSWDARQMFF. In nucleotides, the CDR3 is TGTGCCTGTGACACGGGATGGGGGGACGTATCCTGGGACGCCCGACAGATGTTTTTC.

By share of the sample, this clone is medium-sized. V is TRDV2 and J is TRDJ2; 9 nucleotides align to TRDD3. The CDR3 is made up of 14 amino acids. The junction had 2 bases not matched to a gene; V was cut back by 3 bases and J by 4 bases. CDR1 GEAIGNYY and CDR2 EKD come from the germline V gene. The DNA for the CDR3 is TGTGCCTGTGACCTACTGGGGGAGACAGCACAACTCTTCTTT. It yields the protein CACDLLGETAQLFF.

The gene calls are TRDV2 and TRDJ2; 8 bases are shared with TRDD3. The CDR3 spans 17 residues. With V trimmed by 3 bases and J by 0 bases, 8 bases remained unmatched. Germline lookup yields CDR1 GEAIGNYY and CDR2 EKD. Here the CDR3 DNA reads TGTGCCTGTGACCCACTGGGGGGCTTTGCTTTGACAGCACAACTCTTCTTT. The encoded protein is CACDPLGGFALTAQLFF.

This clone turned up a few times. Although no V gene was called, TRDJ1 is the J gene; TRDD3 was called by the table and not checked on the DNA. The CDR3 covers 14 residues. The CDR3: CSAVTGGYLDKLIF. The CDR3 DNA reads as TGTAGCGCTGTGACTGGGGGATACCTCGATAAACTCATCTTT.

Within the sample, this clone is large (0.1 to 1%). The chain is built from TRDV2 and TRDJ3; D remains ambiguous. V lost 3 bases to trimming and J lost 2 bases, with 10 bases between them. The CDR3 is made up of 16 amino acids. The V gene's germline CDR1 is GEAIGNYY and CDR2 EKD. CDR3 bases: TGTGCCTGTGACTCGCTTGTGACCTGGGACACCCGACAGATGTTTTTC. Its translation is CACDSLVTWDTRQMFF.

This clone is termed large. The rearrangement joins TRDV2 to TRDJ2; 10 bases are shared with TRDD3. This CDR3 contains 15 residues. V was clipped by 1 base and J by 8 bases; unmatched bases: 6. Germline V gene sequence: CDR1 GEAIGNYY, CDR2 EKD. The DNA of the CDR3 is TGTGCCTGTGACACGTTGGGGGATACATCCGCACAACTCTTCTTT. Its translation: CACDTLGDTSAQLFF.

The V gene is TRDV2, the J gene TRDJ3; 9 bases are shared with TRDD3. Since TCRdb gives no J gene, matching the DNA to germline was used here to assign it. The J segment lost 3 bases and the V segment lost 3 bases, leaving 2 bases of the junction unmatched. Germline lookup yields CDR1 GEAIGNYY and CDR2 EKD. The CDR3 contains 16 residues. The chain's CDR3 is CACDYWGSWDTRQMFF. The CDR3 nucleotides are TGTGCCTGTGACTACTGGGGGAGCTGGGACACCCGACAGATGTTTTTC.

A remark on this clone: This DNA translates differently at residue 3 from the TCRdb protein, which is that of a much larger clone; a read error is likely, and the protein shown is the DNA's own translation. The chain combines TRDV2 with TRDJ3; 9 bases are shared with TRDD3. The J gene is not listed in TCRdb, so it was assigned here from a DNA match to germline. Per germline, CDR1 GEAIGNYY and CDR2 EKD. The CDR3 covers 19 residues. CDR3 residues: CARDALVGDISWDTRQMFF. In DNA, the CDR3 is TGTGCCCGTGACGCCCTGGTGGGGGATATCTCCTGGGACACCCGACAGATGTTTTTC.

Points on this clone: Being one base from a much bigger clone, this may be a read error. Other DNA sequences of this sample code for an identical CDR3. The V call is TRDV2, the J call TRDJ3, with TRDD3 as a possible D gene (6 bases). The J gene was not available in TCRdb and was assigned here by matching the DNA to germline segments. The CDR3 covers 18 residues. V was cut by 0 bases and J by 0 bases, with 11 bases left in between. Germline CDR1 reads GEAIGNYY; CDR2 reads EKD. In nucleotides, the CDR3 is TGTGCCTGTGACACCGTACTGGGCAGCTCCTGGGACACCCGACAGATGTTTTTC. Translating gives CACDTVLGSSWDTRQMFF.

By share, this clone ranks as large. The V gene is TRDV2, the J gene TRDJ3, with 8 positions matching TRDD3. CDR1 is GEAIGNYY, CDR2 EKD, per germline. The CDR3 is made up of 19 amino acids. The V segment lost 0 bases and the J segment 0 bases; nucleotides outside the gene matches: 6. The chain's CDR3 is CACDTVLGGSSWDTRQMFF. The CDR3 DNA is TGTGCCTGTGACACCGTACTGGGGGGGAGCTCCTGGGACACCCGACAGATGTTTTTC.

The chain links TRDV2 to TRDJ2; 8 nucleotides match TRDD3. Matching the DNA to germline supplied the J gene, which TCRdb does not give. J gave up 2 bases and V 3 bases, and 13 bases lay outside the gene matches. This CDR3 spans 18 amino acids. Germline CDR1 is GEAIGNYY and CDR2 is EKD. The CDR3 region is CACDVLGASNLLTAQLFF. CDR3 sequence (DNA): TGTGCCTGTGACGTACTGGGGGCCTCCAATCTCTTGACAGCACAACTCTTCTTT.

As concerns this clone: A far larger clone is only one base removed, so a read error is likely. The chain couples TRDV2 to TRDJ3; D call uncertain. Since TCRdb gives no J gene, matching the DNA to germline was used here to assign it. Germline V gene data show CDR1 as GEAIGNYY and CDR2 as EKD. This CDR3 is built from 16 residues. The CDR3 DNA is TGTGCCAGTGACTCGCTTGTGACCTGGGACACCCGACAGATGTTTTTC. Its translation is CASDSLVTWDTRQMFF.

By share, this clone counts as large. The rearrangement links TRDV2 to TRDJ3; 8 nucleotides agree with TRDD3. Trimming removed 0 bases from V and 0 bases from J; junction bases left unmatched: 6. Germline assignment: CDR1 GEAIGNYY and CDR2 EKD. CDR3 length: 19 amino acids. DNA for the CDR3: TGTGCCTGTGACACCGTGGGGGATTTTAGCTCCTGGGACACCCGACAGATGTTTTTC. Translated, it gives CACDTVGDFSSWDTRQMFF.

This clone is medium-sized by share. The chain has TRDV2 and TRDJ1, with 7 bases fitting TRDD3. With 3 bases clipped from V and 4 bases from J, the junction kept 10 bases outside the gene matches. CDR1 is GEAIGNYY, CDR2 EKD, per germline. The CDR3 consists of 15 residues. CDR3 in DNA: TGTGCCTGTGACCCTACTGGGGAAGGGAGCGATAAACTCATCTTT. Amino acid sequence: CACDPTGEGSDKLIF.

The rearrangement links TRDV2 to TRDJ3; TRDD3 aligns across 13 bases. Here the J gene was assigned by germline matching of the DNA, as TCRdb has none. This CDR3 contains 18 residues. Germline assignment: CDR1 GEAIGNYY and CDR2 EKD. V trimming: 3 bases; J trimming: 0 bases; junction bases outside the gene matches: 1. The CDR3 is CACDYWGIRSWDTRQMFF. The DNA for the CDR3 is TGTGCCTGTGACTACTGGGGGATACGCTCCTGGGACACCCGACAGATGTTTTTC.

This clone is large within its sample. V is TRDV2 and J is TRDJ2; TRDD3 matches 8 bases. The V and J ends lost 0 bases and 2 bases, in that order; junction bases with no gene match: 13. CDR3 length equals 19 residues. CDR1 is GEAIGNYY, CDR2 EKD, per germline. The CDR3 region is CACDTVLGASNLLTAQLFF. The CDR3 nucleotides read TGTGCCTGTGACACCGTACTGGGGGCCTCCAATCTCTTGACAGCACAACTCTTCTTT.

Turning to this clone: This likely traces to a read error, being one base from a far larger clone. The chain uses TRDV2 and TRDJ3; TRDD3 matches 8 bases. The J gene is absent in TCRdb and was assigned here via DNA matching to germline. The CDR3 is made up of 16 amino acids. CDR1 is GEAIGNYY and CDR2 is EKD in the germline V gene. Trimming removed 2 bases from V and 2 bases from J; junction bases left unmatched: 1. CDR3 region: CACDIWGTWDTRQMFF. As DNA, the CDR3 is TGTGCCTGTGACATCTGGGGGACCTGGGACACCCGACAGATGTTTTTC.